The T cell receptor beta chain under discussion was sequenced for a study of cytomegalovirus exposure and HLA in healthy donors. Overall study context: The 95 to 150 validation repertoires, a later analysis reported, used the same platform as the roughly 610 first-cohort repertoires. Study-level points and caveats: Cytomegalovirus association was listed for 150 or so TCR beta chains. Most TCR sequences were uncommon, yet certain public TCRs appeared in many donors.

The donors were part of the validation cohort of more than 90 subjects. That cohort was separate from the first cohort, which comprised 670 or so subjects. The protocol was immunoSEQ multiplex PCR, while the TCRdb copy is restricted to in-frame clones and leaves out a portion. Among 95,000 to 150,000 clones listed, approximately 91% were seen once. In germline, CDR1 is LNHDA, CDR2 SQIVND (reference sequence). The CDR3 totals 14 residues. The V segment lost 5 bases and the J segment 2 bases; nucleotides outside the gene matches: 5. Points on this clone: Its antigen is unknown.

This clonotype originated in a woman between 18 and 29 years old in good health and CMV-seronegative. Specimen: PBMCs. J is TRBJ2-7 and V is TRBV19; 8 bases line up with TRBD2. The CDR3 loop is CASSVVGGAYEQYF. The CDR3 bases are TGTGCCAGTAGTGTAGTCGGGGGGGCCTACGAGCAGTACTTC.